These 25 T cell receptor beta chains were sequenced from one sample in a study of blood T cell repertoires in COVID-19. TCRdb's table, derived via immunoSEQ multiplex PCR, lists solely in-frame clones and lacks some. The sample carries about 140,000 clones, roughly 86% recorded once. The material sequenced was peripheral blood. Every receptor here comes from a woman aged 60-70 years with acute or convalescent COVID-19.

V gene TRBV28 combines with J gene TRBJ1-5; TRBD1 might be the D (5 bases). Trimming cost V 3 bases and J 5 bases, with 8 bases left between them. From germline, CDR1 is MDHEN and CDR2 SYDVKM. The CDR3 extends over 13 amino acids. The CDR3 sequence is CASSFRADQPQHF. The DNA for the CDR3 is TGTGCCAGCAGTTTCAGGGCGGATCAGCCCCAGCATTTT. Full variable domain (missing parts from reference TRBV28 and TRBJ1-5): DVKVTQSSRYLVKRTGEKVFLECVQDMDHENMFWYRQDPGLGLRLIYFSYDVKMKEKGDIPEGYSVSREKKERFSLILESASTNQTSMYLCASSFRADQPQHFGDGTRLSIL.

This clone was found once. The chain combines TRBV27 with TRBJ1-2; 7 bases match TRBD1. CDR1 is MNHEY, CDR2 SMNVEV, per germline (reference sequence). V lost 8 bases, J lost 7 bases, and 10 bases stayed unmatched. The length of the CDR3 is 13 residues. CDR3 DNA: TGTGCCAGCTCCTCGACAGGGCTGGGTGGCTACACCTTC. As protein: CASSSTGLGGYTF.

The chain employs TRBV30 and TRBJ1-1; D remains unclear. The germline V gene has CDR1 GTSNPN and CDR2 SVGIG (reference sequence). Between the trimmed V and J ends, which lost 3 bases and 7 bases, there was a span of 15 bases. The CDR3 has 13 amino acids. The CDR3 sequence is CAWRLQGGYEAFF. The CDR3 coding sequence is TGTGCCTGGAGACTACAAGGAGGGTATGAAGCTTTCTTT.

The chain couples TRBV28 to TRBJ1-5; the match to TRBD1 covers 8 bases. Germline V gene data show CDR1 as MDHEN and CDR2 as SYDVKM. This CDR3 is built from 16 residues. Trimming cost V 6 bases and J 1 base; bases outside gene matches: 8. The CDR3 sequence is CASSDPGGASNQPQHF. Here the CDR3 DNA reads TGTGCCAGCAGCGACCCAGGGGGCGCGAGCAATCAGCCCCAGCATTTT.

CDR3 nucleotide sequence: TGTGCCAGCAGCTTAGAGCTACTGGGGCAAAGTTTAAGTTCACCCCTCCACTTT. Translation gives CASSLELLGQSLSSPLHF. The chain has TRBV7-8 and TRBJ1-6; D is possibly TRBD1 (5 bases). This CDR3 is 18 amino acids long. The germline gives CDR1 SGHVS, CDR2 FQNEAQ. The V end lost 1 base, the J end lost 9 bases, and 22 bases lay between the germline ends.

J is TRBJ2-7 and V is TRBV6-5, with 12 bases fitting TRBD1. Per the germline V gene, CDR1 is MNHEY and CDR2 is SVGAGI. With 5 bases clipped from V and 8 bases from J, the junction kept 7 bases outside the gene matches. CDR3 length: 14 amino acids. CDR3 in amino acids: CASSIPGQGAKQYF. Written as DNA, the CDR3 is TGTGCCAGCAGTATCCCGGGACAGGGGGCAAAGCAGTACTTC.

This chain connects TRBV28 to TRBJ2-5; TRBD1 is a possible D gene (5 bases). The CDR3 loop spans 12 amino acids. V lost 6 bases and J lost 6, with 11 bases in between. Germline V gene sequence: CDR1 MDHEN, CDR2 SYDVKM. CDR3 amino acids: CASSVTVKTQYF. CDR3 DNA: TGTGCCAGCAGCGTGACAGTAAAGACCCAGTACTTC.

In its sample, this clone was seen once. The CDR3 is CASSVAPASAETQYF. The CDR3 coding sequence is TGTGCCAGCAGCGTAGCTCCGGCTAGCGCGGAGACCCAGTACTTC. The J gene is TRBJ2-5, the V gene TRBV9, with TRBD2 as a possible D gene (6 bases). In germline, CDR1 is SGDLS, CDR2 YYNGEE. The V gene lost 0 bases and the J gene lost 5 bases, with 14 bases spanning the gap. This CDR3 has 15 residues.

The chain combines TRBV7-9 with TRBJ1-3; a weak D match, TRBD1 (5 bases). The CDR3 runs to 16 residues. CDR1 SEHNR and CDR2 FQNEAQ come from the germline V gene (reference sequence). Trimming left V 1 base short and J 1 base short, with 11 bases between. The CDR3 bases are TGTGCCAGCAGCTTAGGGGACTCTTTATCTGGAAACACCATATATTTT. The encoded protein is CASSLGDSLSGNTIYF.

The CDR3 DNA reads as TGTGCCAGCAGCCAAGAACCAACTAGCGGGGGGGCCGGGGAGACCCAGTACTTC. Translating it yields CASSQEPTSGGAGETQYF. V and J are TRBV4-2 and TRBJ2-5; 13 positions match TRBD2. The germline CDR1 and CDR2 sequences are LGHNA and YNFKEQ. The CDR3 runs 18 residues. After removal of 0 bases from V and 5 bases from J, the junction contained 9 bases not matched to a gene.

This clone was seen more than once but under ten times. The CDR3 is CASTSDRGATNEKLFF. The CDR3 bases are TGTGCCAGCACCTCGGACAGGGGAGCAACTAATGAAAAACTGTTTTTT. This chain joins TRBV6-6 and TRBJ1-4; 9 bases line up with TRBD1. With V trimmed by 7 bases and J by 0 bases, 6 bases remained unmatched. The CDR3 runs to 16 residues. CDR1 and CDR2 from the germline V gene are MNHNY and SVGAGI (reference sequence).

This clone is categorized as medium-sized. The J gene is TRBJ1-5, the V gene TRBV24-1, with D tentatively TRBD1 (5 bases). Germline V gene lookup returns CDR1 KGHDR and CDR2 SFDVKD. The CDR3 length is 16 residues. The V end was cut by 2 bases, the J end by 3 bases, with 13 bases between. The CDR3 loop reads CATSDSFDSYNQPQHF. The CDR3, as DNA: TGTGCCACCAGTGATTCCTTCGACAGCTACAATCAGCCCCAGCATTTT.

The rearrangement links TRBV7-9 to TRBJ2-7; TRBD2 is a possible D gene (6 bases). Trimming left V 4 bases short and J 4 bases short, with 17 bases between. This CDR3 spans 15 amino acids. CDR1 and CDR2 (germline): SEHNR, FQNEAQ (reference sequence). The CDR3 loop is CASSSDGGSVYEQYF. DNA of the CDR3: TGTGCCAGCAGCTCTGATGGGGGGTCGGTTTACGAGCAGTACTTC.

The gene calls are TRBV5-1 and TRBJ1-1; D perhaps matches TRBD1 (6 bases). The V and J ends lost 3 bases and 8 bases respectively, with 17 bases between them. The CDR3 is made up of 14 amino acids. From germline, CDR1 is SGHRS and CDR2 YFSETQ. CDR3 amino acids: CASSSTSMTGEAFF. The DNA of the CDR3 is TGCGCCAGCAGCTCAACTAGTATGACAGGCGAAGCTTTCTTT.

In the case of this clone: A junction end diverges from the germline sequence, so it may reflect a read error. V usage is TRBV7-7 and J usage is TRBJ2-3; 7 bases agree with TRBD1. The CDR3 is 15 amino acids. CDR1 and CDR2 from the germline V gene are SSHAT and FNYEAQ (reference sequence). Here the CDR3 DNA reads TGTGCTAGCAGCTTAGGTGGGGACAGCCCCTCCACGCAGTATTTT. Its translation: CASSLGGDSPSTQYF.

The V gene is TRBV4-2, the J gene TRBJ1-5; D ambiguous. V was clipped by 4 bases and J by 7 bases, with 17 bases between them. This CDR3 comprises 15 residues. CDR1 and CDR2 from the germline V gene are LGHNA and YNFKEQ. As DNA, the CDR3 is TGTGCCAGCAGCCTCGCCCCCCCCGGGGTCCAGCCCCAGCATTTT. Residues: CASSLAPPGVQPQHF.

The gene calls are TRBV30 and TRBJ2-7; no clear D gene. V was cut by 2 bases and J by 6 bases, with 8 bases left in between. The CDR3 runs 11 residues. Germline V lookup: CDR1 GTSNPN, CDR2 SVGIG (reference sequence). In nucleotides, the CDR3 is TGTGCCTGGAGTCGGGTCACCGAGCAGTACTTC. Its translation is CAWSRVTEQYF.

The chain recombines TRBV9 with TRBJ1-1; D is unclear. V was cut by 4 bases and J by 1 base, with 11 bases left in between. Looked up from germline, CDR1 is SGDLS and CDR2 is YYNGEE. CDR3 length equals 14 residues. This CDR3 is CASSLSFANTEAFF. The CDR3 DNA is TGTGCCAGCAGCCTATCTTTCGCGAACACTGAAGCTTTCTTT.

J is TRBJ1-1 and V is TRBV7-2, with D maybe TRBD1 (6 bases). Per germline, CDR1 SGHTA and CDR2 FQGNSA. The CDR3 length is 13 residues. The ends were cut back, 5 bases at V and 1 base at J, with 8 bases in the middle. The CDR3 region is CASSTQGNTEAFF. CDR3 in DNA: TGTGCCAGCAGCACACAGGGGAACACTGAAGCTTTCTTT.

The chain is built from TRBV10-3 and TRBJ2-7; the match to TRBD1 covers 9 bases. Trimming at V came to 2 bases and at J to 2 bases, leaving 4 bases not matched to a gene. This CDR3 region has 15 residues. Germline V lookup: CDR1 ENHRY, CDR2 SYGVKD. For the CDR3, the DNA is TGTGCCATCAGTGAGCCTGGGACAGGGCCCTACGAGCAGTACTTC. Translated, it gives CAISEPGTGPYEQYF.

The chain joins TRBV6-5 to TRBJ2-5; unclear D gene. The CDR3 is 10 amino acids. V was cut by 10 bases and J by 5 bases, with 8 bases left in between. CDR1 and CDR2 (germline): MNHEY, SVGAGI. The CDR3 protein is CATTRETQYF. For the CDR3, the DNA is TGTGCCACCACCAGGGAGACCCAGTACTTC.

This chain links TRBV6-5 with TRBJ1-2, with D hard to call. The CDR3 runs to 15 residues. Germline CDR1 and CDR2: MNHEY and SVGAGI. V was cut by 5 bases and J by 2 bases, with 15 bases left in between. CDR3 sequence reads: CASSPYRGPNYGYTF. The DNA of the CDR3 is TGTGCCAGCAGTCCCTACAGAGGGCCGAACTATGGCTACACCTTC.

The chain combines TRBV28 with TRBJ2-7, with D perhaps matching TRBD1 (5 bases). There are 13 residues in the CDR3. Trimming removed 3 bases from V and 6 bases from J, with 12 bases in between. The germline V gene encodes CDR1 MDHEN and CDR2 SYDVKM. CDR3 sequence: CASSLYQGPEQYF. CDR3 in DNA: TGTGCCAGCAGTTTGTACCAGGGTCCCGAGCAGTACTTC.

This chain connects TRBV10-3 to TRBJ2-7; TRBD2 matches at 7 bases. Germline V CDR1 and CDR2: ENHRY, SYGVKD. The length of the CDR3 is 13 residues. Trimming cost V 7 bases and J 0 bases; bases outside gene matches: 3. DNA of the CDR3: TGTGCCATCACGCGGGGGAGCTCCTACGAGCAGTACTTC. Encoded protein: CAITRGSSYEQYF.

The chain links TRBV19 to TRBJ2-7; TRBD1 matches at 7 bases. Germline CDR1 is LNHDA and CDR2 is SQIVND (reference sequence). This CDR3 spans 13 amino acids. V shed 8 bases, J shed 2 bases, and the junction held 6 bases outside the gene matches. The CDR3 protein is CASFTQGTYEQYF. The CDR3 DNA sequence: TGTGCCAGTTTTACACAGGGGACCTACGAGCAGTACTTC.